The TCR beta chain described here comes from a study of neurological immune-mediated disorders. Germline assignment: CDR1 DFQATT and CDR2 SNEGSKA (reference sequence). With 1 base removed from V and 10 bases from J, the gap between germline ends came to 14 bases. The CDR3 is 13 residues long. Unsorted libraries were generated from 2 million PBMCs held at -80 degrees C. Over 190 million TCR-beta sequences from 15-18 subjects came out of each sequencing run. TCRdb reprocessed the 5' RACE reads via MiXCR and lists one record per CDR3 protein. The repertoire holds tens of thousands of distinct CDR3 sequences, with 3% to 4% as singletons. This clonotype was seen a handful of times. A much larger clone lies a single base off, so this may be a read error.

The TCR sequence derives from a man aged 35 to 55 with multiple sclerosis. Sequencing used PBMCs. The chain uses TRBV20-1 and TRBJ2-4; D is possibly TRBD1 (6 bases). The CDR3 nucleotides read TGCAGTGCTAGAGCCATAAGGGGGAGAATTCAGTACTTC. Translated, it gives CSARAIRGRIQYF.